This T cell receptor beta chain derives from a study of breast tumors, draining lymph nodes, adjacent tissues. Study results and caveats: Luminal-like breast cancer showed significantly higher tumor–nontumor repertoire similarity than basal-like. Tumor TCR diversity was below lymph nodes but above nontumor tissue. Data only fit, rather than demonstrated, lymph node origin of most tumor T cells. Most tumor T cells seemingly derive from lymph node, then expand in tumor.

Axillary draining lymph nodes of breast cancer patients supplied the node samples. This clonotype was seen more than once but under ten times. Its antigen is currently unknown. The junction and the germline gene differ at one end; a read error may be behind it. CDR1 is WSHSY and CDR2 is SAAADI in the germline V gene. The CDR3 has 14 residues. TCRdb re-derived calls from the multiplex PCR reads in MiXCR, one entry per CDR3 protein. The repertoire consists of some 120,000 distinct CDR3 sequences, with approximately 20% occurring once and the leading ten covering over 3%. V and J are TRBV10-2 and TRBJ1-3; unclear D gene. This TCR derives from a female donor with breast cancer. Some clones in this sample may be carry-over from other donors' samples. The sample taken for sequencing was axillary lymph node tissue. CDR3 sequence reads: CASSDVLSGNIIYF. Written as DNA, the CDR3 is TGCGCCAGCAGTGACGTCCTCTCTGGAAACATCATATATTTT.